Presented here are 2 T cell receptor beta chains from one specimen sequenced in a study of shared clonotypes between healthy human individuals. CD45RO-negative cells were positively selected for CCR7, leaving out terminally differentiated effector memory CD45RA+ cells. The assay was immunoSEQ multiplex PCR, and TCRdb's table has in-frame clones only and misses some. The table has some 740,000 clones, 80% to 95% seen once; the top ten hold approximately 25%. Sequencing was carried out using naive CD8+ T cells sorted from blood. These receptors originate from a man aged 30-40 years in good health.

The chain joins TRBV5-1 to TRBJ2-1; the D is unclear. Trimming stripped 4 bases from V and 0 bases from J, with 11 bases between. There are 15 residues in the CDR3. The V gene's germline CDR1 is SGHRS and CDR2 YFSETQ. CDR3 bases: TGCGCCAGCAGCGGGTGGCTCAGCTCCTACAATGAGCAGTTCTTC. Its translation is CASSGWLSSYNEQFF.

The V gene is TRBV4-3, the J gene TRBJ2-3, with D maybe TRBD2 (6 bases). From germline, CDR1 is LGHNA and CDR2 YSLEER. With 2 bases removed from V and 5 bases from J, the gap between germline ends came to 8 bases. This CDR3 comprises 13 residues. The CDR3 coding sequence is TGCGCCAGCAGCCAACGACTAGGAGATACGCAGTATTTT. Translated: CASSQRLGDTQYF.